The clone carrying this T cell receptor (beta chain) has at least ten counts. The data stem from a study of T-cell memory formation after mild COVID-19. J was trimmed by 3 bases and V by 2 bases; bases with no gene match: 3. The CDR3 covers 15 residues. Looked up from germline, CDR1 is SGHRS and CDR2 is YFSETQ. MiXCR, applied by TCRdb to the 5' RACE reads, yields one record per CDR3 protein. The sample holds fewer than 300,000 distinct CDR3 sequences, over 15% seen once. Sequences were obtained from PBMCs or a T cell subset sorted from them (not recorded which). The clonotype originates from a man aged 18 to 35 who had mild COVID-19 (a few samples of this study predate the infection). Cell type and time point are not known. The rearrangement uses TRBV5-1 and TRBJ2-2; TRBD2 aligns across 8 bases. In DNA form, the CDR3 reads TGCGCCAGCAGCTTTAGCGGGGCTCACACCGGGGAGCTGTTTTTT. Protein: CASSFSGAHTGELFF.